Below, 5 T cell receptor beta chains from the same sample are listed, as sequenced in a study of cytomegalovirus exposure and HLA in healthy donors. The PCR was carried out with 60 Vbeta primers and 13 Jbeta primers. Profiling relied on immunoSEQ multiplex PCR, and the TCRdb table lists in-frame clones only, not all of them. Among about 130,000 clones listed, around 72% were seen once. Sequencing was done on a sample of PBMCs. The source of these receptors is a man aged 30-40 years in good health and CMV-seronegative.

The chain employs TRBV5-1 and TRBJ1-1, with 8 positions matching TRBD1. This CDR3 comprises 14 residues. The V gene end was trimmed by 4 bases and the J gene end by 3 bases; junction bases not matched to a gene: 5. CDR1 SGHRS and CDR2 YFSETQ come from the germline V gene. CDR3 in amino acids: CASSISGGDTEAFF. The CDR3 coding sequence is TGCGCCAGCAGCATTTCAGGGGGCGACACTGAAGCTTTCTTT.

This clone was seen a handful of times. Mismatch with germline at one junction end may stem from a read error. V and J are TRBV5-1 and TRBJ2-1; D unresolved. The CDR3 extends over 15 amino acids. Per the germline V gene, CDR1 is SGHRS and CDR2 is YFSETQ. CDR3 sequence (DNA): TGCGCCAGCAGTTTGGGCCTTCGGGTAACCAATGAGCAGTTCTTC. This encodes CASSLGLRVTNEQFF.

The chain couples TRBV9 to TRBJ2-1, with 16 bases fitting TRBD2. CDR1 SGDLS and CDR2 YYNGEE come from the germline V gene. V trimming: 3 bases; J trimming: 4 bases; junction bases outside the gene matches: 7. This CDR3 contains 18 residues. The CDR3 spells CASSGSGLAGGLYNEQFF. CDR3 sequence (DNA): TGTGCCAGCAGCGGATCGGGACTAGCGGGGGGGTTGTACAATGAGCAGTTCTTC.

The V and J genes are TRBV21-1 and TRBJ2-5; TRBD1, the table's D call, was not compared with the DNA. With the DNA end fitting TRBJ2-7 better, the J assignment may be wrong. TRBV21-1 is given as a pseudogene. The CDR3 runs 17 residues. The CDR3 nucleotides are TGTGCCAGCGACGAACTAGAGGAGGCAGGGGGGTTAGACGAGCAGTACTTC. This gives the protein CASDELEEAGGLDEQYF.

V is TRBV6-5 and J is TRBJ2-7; 10 positions agree with TRBD1. The CDR3 is made up of 13 amino acids. From germline, CDR1 is MNHEY and CDR2 SVGAGI. The V and J ends lost 6 bases and 5 bases, in that order; junction bases with no gene match: 4. Here the CDR3 reads CASRDRGVHEQYF. As DNA, the CDR3 is TGTGCCAGCAGGGACAGGGGGGTCCACGAGCAGTACTTC.